The present entry profiles one T cell receptor beta chain with its context. The antigen remains undetermined. 13 Jbeta primers and 60 Vbeta primers were used for the PCR. Profiled with immunoSEQ multiplex PCR; TCRdb holds only in-frame clones, not every one. The data contain 110,000 or so clones, around 75% of them seen just once; the ten biggest clones take up approximately 1.3%. Trimming shortened V by 1 base and J by 7 bases, and 5 bases separated the two germline ends. Per germline, CDR1 LNHDA and CDR2 SQIVND (reference sequence). CDR3 length equals 12 residues. These data belong to a study of cytomegalovirus exposure and HLA in healthy donors. Study results and caveats: Associated with cytomegalovirus, according to the listing, were 150 to 200 TCR beta chains. Many donors shared some public TCRs, even though most TCR sequences were rare.

The chain employs TRBV19 and TRBJ2-1; D call uncertain. Sequenced: PBMCs. The sequence was obtained from a man aged 40-49 years in good health and CMV-seronegative. The CDR3 DNA sequence: TGTGCCAGTAGTATAGGAGAGAATGAGCAGTTCTTC. Translation gives CASSIGENEQFF.